The rows below give T cell receptor beta chains drawn from one sample of a study of blood T cells in healthy people across ages. TCRdb itself ran the 5' RACE reads through MiXCR, one entry per CDR3 protein. This table holds hundreds of thousands of distinct CDR3 sequences, roughly 25% found once. The sample was also reused in another study, on T cells of mothers and their children.

The sequenced sample consisted of blood. The receptor set was obtained from a boy aged 5-17 years in good health. Each CDR3 is given without its conserved first and last residue.

TRBV29-1	TRBJ1-2	SVGKGKGLKANYGYT
TRBV7-3	TRBJ2-1	ASSARHGAGGPYNEQF
TRBV5-1	TRBJ1-6	ASSVTDGNSPLH
TRBV28	TRBJ2-5	ASSFDQGFQETQY
TRBV7-9	.	ASSFTSGGSNEQF
TRBV19	TRBJ2-6	ASSNRLAGVNVLT
TRBV7-2	TRBJ2-3	ACSPGGLARDTQY
TRBV12-3/TRBV12-4	TRBJ1-2	AGSFGTGGYT
TRBV21-1	TRBJ1-1	ASSKAPLPTVGGTEAF
TRBV20-1	TRBJ2-7	SASARTGTGGIKQY
TRBV29-1	TRBJ2-7	SVEGSAGGYYEQY
TRBV5-6	TRBJ1-1	ASSSRDAATEAF
TRBV29-1	TRBJ2-2	SAVTGRSGELF
TRBV28	TRBJ1-1	ASIGIPFFGENTEAF
TRBV2	TRBJ2-1	ASQGRGRNEQF
TRBV27	.	ASSLVGQGADEQF
TRBV14	TRBJ1-1	ASSGPYTEAF
TRBV12-3/TRBV12-4	TRBJ2-1	ASSFPSGRAFYNEQF
TRBV5-1	TRBJ2-1	ASSLASAGRDYNEQF
TRBV29-1	.	SVESDTYEQY
TRBV20-1	TRBJ2-2	SASGTAGANTGELF
TRBV29-1	.	SASYRGLTYEQY
TRBV24-1	TRBJ2-7	ATSLARISSSYEQY
TRBV29-1	TRBJ2-5	SVEPEETQY
TRBV20-1	TRBJ2-1	SAAQREFASYNEQF
TRBV5-5	.	ATWTGRYEQY
TRBV11-2	TRBJ1-6	ASSSDSYNSPLH
TRBV5-1	TRBJ2-7	ASSADPGQRIYEQY
TRBV7-2	TRBJ2-1	ASSLVPVWGRNEQF
TRBV7-9	TRBJ1-4	ASSPPPLSGGEKLF
TRBV4-3	TRBJ1-5	ASSQDLQGNQPQH
TRBV27	TRBJ2-7	ASSLRLAGGNLYEQY
TRBV12-3/TRBV12-4	TRBJ1-4	ASSGRQEKLF
TRBV2	TRBJ2-5	ASSGTGAPQETQY
TRBV28	TRBJ1-4	ASSRNIATNEKLF
TRBV4-3	TRBJ2-7	ASSHFRDTAYEQY
TRBV7-2	TRBJ2-5	ASSLEGRGTQY
TRBV12-3/TRBV12-4	TRBJ1-2	ASSLVRQGSGT
TRBV7-3	TRBJ2-5	ASSLTPAGGETQY
TRBV3-1	TRBJ2-7	ASSQVPGAYEQY
TRBV15	TRBJ2-1	ATNKGLALYNEQF
TRBV7-2	TRBJ2-7	ASSPQTAQEAQY
TRBV28	TRBJ1-4	ASSFSSYHEKLF